Ten or more counts support the clone carrying this T cell receptor (beta chain). Antigen specificity is unknown. Primers used in a second PCR of about 6 to 11 cycles were a sample-barcoded 5' primer and a J-beta primer mix. TCRdb analysed the 5' RACE reads with MiXCR anew, one entry per CDR3 protein. The sample shows about 590,000 distinct CDR3 sequences, about 30% of them seen only once. These data originate in a study of blood T cells in healthy people across ages. Ranging in age from roughly 6 to 100, the donors were healthy Caucasian individuals from Russia. The V end lost 3 bases, the J end lost 5 bases, and 18 bases lay between the germline ends. This CDR3 is built from 16 residues. CDR1 and CDR2 (germline): SGDLS, YYNGEE. General study points: Naive T cell percentage showed a strong correlation with the diversity of TCR beta. TCR beta diversity per million T cells fell roughly linearly with age. Naive CD4+ cell counts and diversity both ran higher in long-lived than in aged donors.

This clonotype was sampled from a woman older than 75 in good health. The chain couples TRBV9 to TRBJ2-1; maybe TRBD2 (7 bases). Material for sequencing was blood. CDR3 protein: CASSARGAGEHNEQFF. DNA of the CDR3: TGTGCCAGCAGCGCCCGGGGGGCGGGGGAGCACAATGAGCAGTTCTTC.